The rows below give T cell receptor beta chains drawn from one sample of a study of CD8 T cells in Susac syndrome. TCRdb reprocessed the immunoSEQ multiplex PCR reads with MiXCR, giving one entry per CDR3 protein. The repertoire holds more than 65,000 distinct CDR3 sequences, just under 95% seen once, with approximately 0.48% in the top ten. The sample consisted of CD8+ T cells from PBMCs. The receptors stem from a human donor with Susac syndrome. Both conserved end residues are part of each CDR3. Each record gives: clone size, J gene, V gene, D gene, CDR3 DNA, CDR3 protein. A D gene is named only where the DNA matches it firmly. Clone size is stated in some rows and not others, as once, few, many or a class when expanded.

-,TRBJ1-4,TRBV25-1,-,TGTGCCAGCAGTGAATACCCTCCACAGGGTTTAGGAGAAAAACTGTTTTTT,CASSEYPPQGLGEKLFF
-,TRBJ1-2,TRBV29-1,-,TGCAGCGTTGGCAGCAAGGATAATGGCTACACCTTC,CSVGSKDNGYTF
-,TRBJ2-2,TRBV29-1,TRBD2,TGCAGCGCATTAGCGGGAGGGGGGGAGCTGTTTTTT,CSALAGGGELFF
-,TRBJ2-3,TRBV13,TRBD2,TGTGCCAGCAGCTCCTCCCGACTAGCCCTAGGCACAGATACGCAGTATTTT,CASSSSRLALGTDTQYF
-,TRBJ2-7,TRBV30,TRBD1,TGTGCCTGGAGTACCGGGACAGGGAACTACGAGCAGTACTTC,CAWSTGTGNYEQYF
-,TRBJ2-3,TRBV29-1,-,TGCAGCGCCCTGATCCGGCTGGATCTGGCTTATAAAAGGGCAGATACGCAGTATTTT,CSALIRLDLAYKRADTQYF
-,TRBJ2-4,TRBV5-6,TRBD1,TGTGCCAGCAGCACCGCTTGGACAGGGAACGGCATTCAGTACTTC,CASSTAWTGNGIQYF
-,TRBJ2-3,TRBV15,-,TGTGCCACCAGCAGCGGAGAATATCTCACAGATACGCAGTATTTT,CATSSGEYLTDTQYF
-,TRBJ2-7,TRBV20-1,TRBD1,TGCAGTGCCAACTCGCGGGACAGGGGGCCCCACGAGCAGTACTTC,CSANSRDRGPHEQYF
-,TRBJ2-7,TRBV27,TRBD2,TGTGCCAGCTCTGGGACTAGCCCGTACGAGCAGTACTTC,CASSGTSPYEQYF
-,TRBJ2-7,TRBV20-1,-,TGCAGTGCTAGCGACAGAAGGGACGAGCAGTACTTC,CSASDRRDEQYF
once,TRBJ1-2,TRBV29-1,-,TGCAGCGTTGACGGGGGGTCTCAGGAGAATGGCTACACCTTC,CSVDGGSQENGYTF
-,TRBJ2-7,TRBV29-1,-,TGCAGCGTTGGGTTCGCCGGCTCCTACGAGCAGTACTTC,CSVGFAGSYEQYF
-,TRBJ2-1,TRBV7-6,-,TGTGCCAGCAGCGCCGAACTAGTTTCCTACAATGAGCAGTTCTTC,CASSAELVSYNEQFF
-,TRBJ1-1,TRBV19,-,TGTGCCAGTAGTATAGTGTTGTGGAACACTGAAGCTTTCTTT,CASSIVLWNTEAFF
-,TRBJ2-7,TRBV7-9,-,TGTGCCAGCAGCTTACCCGCGGACCACGAGCAGTACTTC,CASSLPADHEQYF
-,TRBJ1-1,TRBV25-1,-,TGTGCCAGCAGTGAGAGGTTTGGGGGAGTCATCGACACTGAAGCTTTCTTT,CASSERFGGVIDTEAFF
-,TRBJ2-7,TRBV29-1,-,TGCAGCGTTGAAGTGACTAGATCGAGCTCCTACGAGCAGTACTTC,CSVEVTRSSSYEQYF
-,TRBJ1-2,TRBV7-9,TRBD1,TGTGCCAGCAGCTCGACAGGGGGAGGACACTATGGCTACACCTTC,CASSSTGGGHYGYTF
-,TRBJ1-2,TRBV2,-,TGTGCCAGCAGTGAAGGGGTCGGTGGCTACACCTTC,CASSEGVGGYTF
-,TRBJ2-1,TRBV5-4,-,TGTGCCAGCAGCTCCCCGGGACCTACGGGAAATGAGCAGTTCTTC,CASSSPGPTGNEQFF
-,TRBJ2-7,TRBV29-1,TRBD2,TGCAGCCCGCGCCCGGAGCGGGAGACAGCATTATACGAGCAGTACTTC,CSPRPERETALYEQYF
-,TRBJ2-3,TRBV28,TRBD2,TGTGCCAGCAGTTCGTACCAAGCGGGAGGGGGCACAGATACGCAGTATTTT,CASSSYQAGGGTDTQYF
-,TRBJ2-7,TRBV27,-,TGTGCCAGCAGTTTAATCGCTGGGGCGAGCTCCTACGAGCAGTACTTC,CASSLIAGASSYEQYF
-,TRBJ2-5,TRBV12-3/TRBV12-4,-,TGTGCCAGCAGTTCTTCCCAGGGCGAAGAGACCCAGTACTTC,CASSSSQGEETQYF
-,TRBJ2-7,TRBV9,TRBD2,TGTGCCAGCAGCGTGGGGGGGTCCCCCTACGAGCAGTACTTC,CASSVGGSPYEQYF
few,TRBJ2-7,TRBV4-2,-,TGTGCCAGCAGCCCGGGCCTCTCCTACGAGCAGTACTTC,CASSPGLSYEQYF
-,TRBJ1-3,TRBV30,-,TGTGCCTGGTGCAGGGGTGCGGGAAACACCATATATTTT,CAWCRGAGNTIYF
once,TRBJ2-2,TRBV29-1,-,TGCAGCGTTGAAGGGCCTCGGGGCACCGGGGAGCTGTTTTTT,CSVEGPRGTGELFF
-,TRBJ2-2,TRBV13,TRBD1,TGTGCCAGCACGACAGGGAGCACCGGGGAGCTGTTTTTT,CASTTGSTGELFF
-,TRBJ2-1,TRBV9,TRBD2,TGTGCCAGCAGCAGCTCCGGGACTAGCGGGTCCTACAATGAGCAGTTCTTC,CASSSSGTSGSYNEQFF
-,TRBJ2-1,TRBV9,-,TGTGCCAGCAGCCCTCAGGGTAATGGCTACAATGAGCAGTTCTTC,CASSPQGNGYNEQFF
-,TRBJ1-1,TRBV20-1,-,TGCAGTGCTAGACTACAGGTTCCGAACACTGAAGCTTTCTTT,CSARLQVPNTEAFF
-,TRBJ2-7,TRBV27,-,TGTGCCAGCAGTTTCCAATCCCCCTCCTACGAGCAGTACTTC,CASSFQSPSYEQYF
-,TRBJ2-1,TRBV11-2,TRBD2,TGTGCCAGCAGCCTACTAGCGGGAGCAGACAATGAGCAGTTCTTC,CASSLLAGADNEQFF
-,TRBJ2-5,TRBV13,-,TGTGCCAGCAGCTGGACTCTATACCAAGAGACCCAGTACTTC,CASSWTLYQETQYF
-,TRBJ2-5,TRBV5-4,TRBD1,TGTGCCAGCAGCTTGGGTGGGACAGACCAAGAGACCCAGTACTTC,CASSLGGTDQETQYF
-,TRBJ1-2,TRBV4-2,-,TGTGCCAGCAGCCAAGTCGAGGGGCCCAACTATGGCTACACCTTC,CASSQVEGPNYGYTF